This TCR beta chain was obtained from a study of blood T cell repertoires in COVID-19. About the study: COVID-19 samples from acute and convalescent phases originated in the United States, Italy and Spain. Nucleic acid was either cDNA or gDNA, and it came from T cells, B-cell-depleted T cells, or PBMCs.

The CDR3 sequence is 13 residues long. Original processing methods: Researchers report that nucleated cell counts were estimated from reference gene primer amplification. Sequencing used immunoSEQ multiplex PCR; TCRdb keeps in-frame clones, though not all of them. The DNA gave D and trimming, while V, J and clone size come from that table. Among 250,000 to 350,000 clones listed, more than 70% were seen once. The sequenced material came from peripheral blood. The clonotype originates from a woman aged 45-65 years with acute or convalescent COVID-19. This sequence joins TRBV21-1 and TRBJ2-7; no DNA check was done on the table's D call, TRBD1. TRBV21-1 is deemed a pseudogene. CDR3 coding DNA: TGTGCCGGGTCCGGGACAGGGGTCCACGAGCAGTACTTC. As protein: CAGSGTGVHEQYF.